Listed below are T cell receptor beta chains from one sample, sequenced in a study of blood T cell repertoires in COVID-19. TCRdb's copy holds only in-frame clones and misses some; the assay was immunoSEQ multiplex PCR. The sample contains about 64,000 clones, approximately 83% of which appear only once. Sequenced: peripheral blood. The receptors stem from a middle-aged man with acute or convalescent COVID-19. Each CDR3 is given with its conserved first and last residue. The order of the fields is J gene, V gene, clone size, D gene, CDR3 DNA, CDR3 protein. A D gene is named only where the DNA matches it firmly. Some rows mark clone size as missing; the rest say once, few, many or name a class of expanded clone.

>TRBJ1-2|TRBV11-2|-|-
TGTGCCAGCAGCTTAGTGGGAGGCTTACCCCCTAACTATGGCTACACCTTC
CASSLVGGLPPNYGYTF
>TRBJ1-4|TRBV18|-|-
TGTGCCAGCTCACCAAGGAGTGTGGCTGAAAAACTGTTTTTT
CASSPRSVAEKLFF
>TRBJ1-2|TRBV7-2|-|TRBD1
TGTGCCAGCAGCTTAAACAGGGGGCGCGGCTACACCTTC
CASSLNRGRGYTF
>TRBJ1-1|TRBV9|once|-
TGTGCCAGCAGCGTTCGGGGACATGGTGAAGCTTTCTTT
CASSVRGHGEAFF
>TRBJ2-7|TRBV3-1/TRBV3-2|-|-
TGTGCCAGCAGCCCGCCGGGACTCTACGAGCAGTACTTC
CASSPPGLYEQYF
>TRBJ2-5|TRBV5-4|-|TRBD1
TGTGCCAGCAGCCGCGGACAGGGGGCCTTATTTGAGACCCAGTACTTC
CASSRGQGALFETQYF
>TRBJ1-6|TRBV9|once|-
TGTGCCAGCAGCGTAGGAACAAGTAATTCACCCCTCCACTTT
CASSVGTSNSPLHF
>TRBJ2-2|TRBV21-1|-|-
TGTGCCAGCAGCAAACCAGGGCCCCGCGGGGAGCTGTTTTTT
CASSKPGPRGELFF
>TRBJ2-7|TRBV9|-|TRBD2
TGTGCCAGCAGCGTAGCTGGCGGGGGGGCGAGTGAGCAGTACTTC
CASSVAGGGASEQYF
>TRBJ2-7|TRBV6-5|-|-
TGTGCCAGCAGGAATGGCCTCCCCTCCGAGCAGTACTTC
CASRNGLPSEQYF
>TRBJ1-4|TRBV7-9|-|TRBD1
TGTGCCAGCGGCCGGGACAGCAATGAAAAACTGTTTTTT
CASGRDSNEKLFF
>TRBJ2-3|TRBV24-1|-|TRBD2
TGTGCCACCAGGCAGAGAGGGGAGGGTACGCAGTATTTT
CATRQRGEGTQYF
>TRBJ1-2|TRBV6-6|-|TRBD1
TGTGCCAGCAGTTACTCGGACAGGGAGTCTGGCTACACCTTC
CASSYSDRESGYTF
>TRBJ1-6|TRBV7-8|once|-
TGTGCCAGCAGCCCCTACGGGGGGAATTCACCCCTCCACTTT
CASSPYGGNSPLHF
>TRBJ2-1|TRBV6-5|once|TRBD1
TGTGCCAGCAGTTACTGGGGACAGACGAGGGGAAATGAGCAGTTCTTC
CASSYWGQTRGNEQFF
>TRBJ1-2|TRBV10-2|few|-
TGCGCCAGCAGTGAGTCGGCAGGGAACTATGGCTACACCTTC
CASSESAGNYGYTF
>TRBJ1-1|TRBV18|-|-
TGTGCCAGCTCCGACCGGTTCGGGGTCGGTGAAGCTTTCTTT
CASSDRFGVGEAFF
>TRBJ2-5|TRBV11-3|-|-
TGTGCCAGCAGCATAGGGGTACAGGAGACCCAGTACTTC
CASSIGVQETQYF
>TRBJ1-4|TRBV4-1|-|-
TGCGCCAGCAGCCAGGGTCGGGTGCCGTTTGCTAATGAAAAACTGTTTTTT
CASSQGRVPFANEKLFF
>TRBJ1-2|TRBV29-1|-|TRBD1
TGCAGCGCCCGTCGGGGAAGGGACAGTACTTATGGCTACACCTTC
CSARRGRDSTYGYTF
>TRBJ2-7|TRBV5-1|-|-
TGCGCCAGCAGCAGGGGGGGGACCGGCTACGAGCAGTACTTC
CASSRGGTGYEQYF
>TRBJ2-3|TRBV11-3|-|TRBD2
TGTGCCAGCAGCCCTGGTAGCGGGGGGGTTGGAGATACGCAGTATTTT
CASSPGSGGVGDTQYF
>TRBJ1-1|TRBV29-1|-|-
TGCAGCGTTGATGGGGGCCCTGAAGCTTTCTTT
CSVDGGPEAFF
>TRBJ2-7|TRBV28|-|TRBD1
TGTGCCAGCAGTCCCCCAGGGGGCTCCTACGAGCAGTACTTC
CASSPPGGSYEQYF
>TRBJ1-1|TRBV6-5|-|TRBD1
TGTGCCAGCGAGCTACAGGGGGGATGGACTGAAGCTTTCTTT
CASELQGGWTEAFF
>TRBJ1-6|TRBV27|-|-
TGTGCCAGCAGGGTTGCGGGGCGAAATTCACCCCTCCACTTT
CASRVAGRNSPLHF
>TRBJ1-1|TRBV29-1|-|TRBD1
TGCAGCGTTGATAACAGGGGGCTGACTGAAGCTTTCTTT
CSVDNRGLTEAFF
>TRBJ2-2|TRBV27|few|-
TGTGCCAGCAGCCAAAGCCCGGTAAAAACCGGGGAGCTGTTTTTT
CASSQSPVKTGELFF
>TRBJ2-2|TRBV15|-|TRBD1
TGTGCCACCAGCAGAGATTTGGCAGGGACAGGGCTCACCGGGGAGCTGTTTTTT
CATSRDLAGTGLTGELFF
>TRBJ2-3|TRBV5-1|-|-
TGCGCCAGCAGCTTGGGGTCTACCGTCAGCACAGATACGCAGTATTTT
CASSLGSTVSTDTQYF
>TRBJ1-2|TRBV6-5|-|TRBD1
TGTGCCAGTAGACAGGGGAACTATGGCTACACCTTC
CASRQGNYGYTF
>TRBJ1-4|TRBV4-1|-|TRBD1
TGCGCCAGCAGTCGGACAGGGGGCAGGGCAACTAATGAAAAACTGTTTTTT
CASSRTGGRATNEKLFF
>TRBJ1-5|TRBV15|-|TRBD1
TGTGCCACCAGCCGAGACAGGGGGCTTAGCAATCAGCCCCAGCATTTT
CATSRDRGLSNQPQHF
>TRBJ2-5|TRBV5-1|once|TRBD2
TGCGCCAGCAGCTTCCGTGGGACTAGCGGGCAAGAGACCCAGTACTTC
CASSFRGTSGQETQYF
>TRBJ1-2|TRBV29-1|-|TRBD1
TGCAGCGTTGAAACACAGGGGAGTATGGGCGGCTACACCTTC
CSVETQGSMGGYTF
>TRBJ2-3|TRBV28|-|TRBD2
TGTGCCAGCAGTCCCTCGGGAGGGGCATCGCTAGATACGCAGTATTTT
CASSPSGGASLDTQYF
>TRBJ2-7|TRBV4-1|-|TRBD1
TGCGCCAGCGGCAGCCTTCAGTCAGGGGGCTACGAGCAGTACTTC
CASGSLQSGGYEQYF
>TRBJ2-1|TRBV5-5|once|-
TGTGCCAGCAGCTTCGACAGTCTCGGGCAGTTCTTC
CASSFDSLGQFF
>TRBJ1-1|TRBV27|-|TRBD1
TGTGCCAGCAGCTCAATGGGACAGGGTGGTAGTGAAGCTTTCTTT
CASSSMGQGGSEAFF
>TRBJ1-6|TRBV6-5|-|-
TGTGCCAGCATCGGACCCCCGGGGTCACCCCTCCACTTT
CASIGPPGSPLHF
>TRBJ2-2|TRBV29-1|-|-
TGCAGCGTTGAAGTTGGGTTCAGAGGGGGGGAGCTGTTTTTT
CSVEVGFRGGELFF
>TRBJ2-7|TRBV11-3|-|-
TGTGCCAGCAGCCATGCTAGCTCCTACGAGCAGTACTTC
CASSHASSYEQYF
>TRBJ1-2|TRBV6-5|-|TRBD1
TGTGCCAGCAGTAACCCAGGGGGACAGGGATATGGCTACACCTTC
CASSNPGGQGYGYTF
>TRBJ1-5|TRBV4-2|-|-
TGTGCCAGCAGCCAAGATCTCGGGGGGAGGTGGGGCCAGCCCCAGCATTTT
CASSQDLGGRWGQPQHF
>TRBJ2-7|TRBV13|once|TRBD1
TGTGCCAGCAGCTTAGAGGGACAGGACAACGAGCAGTACTTC
CASSLEGQDNEQYF
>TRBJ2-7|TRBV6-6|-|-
TGTGCCAGCAGTTCTAGCCTCAGCTCCTACGAGCAGTACTTC
CASSSSLSSYEQYF
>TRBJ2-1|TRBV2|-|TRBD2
TGTGCCAGCAGTGAAGCGGGGCTAGCGGTTAACAATGAGCAGTTCTTC
CASSEAGLAVNNEQFF
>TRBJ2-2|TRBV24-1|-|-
TGTGCCACCAGTGATTTCGGGAGGGGGCCTTCGAACACCGGGGAGCTGTTTTTT
CATSDFGRGPSNTGELFF
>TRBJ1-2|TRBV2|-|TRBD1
TGTGCCAGCACCTCCGATAGACAGGGGTACTATGGCTACACCTTC
CASTSDRQGYYGYTF
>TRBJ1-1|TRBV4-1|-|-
TGCGCCAGCAGCCAAGATGGGGTCAGGGTCCCGACTGAAGCTTTCTTT
CASSQDGVRVPTEAFF
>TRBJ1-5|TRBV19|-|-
TGTGCCAGTAGTTTATTAGGAGAGCAGCCCCAGCATTTT
CASSLLGEQPQHF
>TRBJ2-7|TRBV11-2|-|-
TGTGCCAGCAGCTTAGATCCGGTCCCCTACGAGCAGTACTTC
CASSLDPVPYEQYF
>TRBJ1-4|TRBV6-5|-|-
TGTGCCAGCATACTCGCAACTAATGAAAAACTGTTTTTT
CASILATNEKLFF
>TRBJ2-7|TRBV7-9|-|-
TGTGCCAGCAGCTTAGCGGGGGGGCCGAACGAGCAGTACTTC
CASSLAGGPNEQYF
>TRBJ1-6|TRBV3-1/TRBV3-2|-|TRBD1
TGTGCCAGCAGCCAAGAAGGGACAGGGATTTCACCCCTCCACTTT
CASSQEGTGISPLHF
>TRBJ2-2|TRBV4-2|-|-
TGTGCCAGCAGCTATAACACCGGGGAGCTGTTTTTT
CASSYNTGELFF
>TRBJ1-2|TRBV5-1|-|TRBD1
TGCGCCAGCAGCCCCTACCCGGGACAGGGGACGCGGGATGGCTACACCTTC
CASSPYPGQGTRDGYTF